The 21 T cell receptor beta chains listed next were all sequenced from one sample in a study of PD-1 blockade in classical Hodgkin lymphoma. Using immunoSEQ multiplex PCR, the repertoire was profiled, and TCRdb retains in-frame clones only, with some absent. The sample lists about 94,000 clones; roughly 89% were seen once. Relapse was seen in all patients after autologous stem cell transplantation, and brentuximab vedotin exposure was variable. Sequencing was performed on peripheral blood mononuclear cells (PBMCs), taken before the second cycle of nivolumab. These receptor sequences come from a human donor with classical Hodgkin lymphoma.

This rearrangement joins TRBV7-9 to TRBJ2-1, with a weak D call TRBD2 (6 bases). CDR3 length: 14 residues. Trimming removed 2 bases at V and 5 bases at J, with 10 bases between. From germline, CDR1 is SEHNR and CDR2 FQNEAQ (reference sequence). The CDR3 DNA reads TGTGCCAGCAGCTTATTCACGGGGGACAATGAGCAGTTCTTC. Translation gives CASSLFTGDNEQFF.

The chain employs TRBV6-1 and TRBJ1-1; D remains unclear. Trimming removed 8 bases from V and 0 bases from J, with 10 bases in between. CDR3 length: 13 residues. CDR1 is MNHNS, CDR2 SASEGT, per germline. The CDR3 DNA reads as TGTGCCAGCCCGGGCCGGTTGAACACTGAAGCTTTCTTT. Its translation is CASPGRLNTEAFF.

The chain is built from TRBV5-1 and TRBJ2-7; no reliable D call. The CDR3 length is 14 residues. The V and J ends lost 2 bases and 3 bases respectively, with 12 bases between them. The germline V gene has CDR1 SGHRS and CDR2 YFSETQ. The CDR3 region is CASSFMELGYEQYF. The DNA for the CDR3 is TGCGCCAGCAGCTTTATGGAACTGGGCTACGAGCAGTACTTC.

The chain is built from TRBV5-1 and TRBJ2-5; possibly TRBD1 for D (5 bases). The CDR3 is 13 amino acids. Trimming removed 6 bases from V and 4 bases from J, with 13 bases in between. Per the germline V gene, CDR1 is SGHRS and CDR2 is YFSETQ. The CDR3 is CASTLQGGETQYF. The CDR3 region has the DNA TGCGCCAGCACCCTCCAGGGTGGAGAGACCCAGTACTTC. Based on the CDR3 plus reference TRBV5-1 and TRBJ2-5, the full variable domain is KAGVTQTPRYLIKTRGQQVTLSCSPISGHRSVSWYQQTPGQGLQFLFEYFSETQRNKGNFPGRFSGRQFSNSRSEMNVSTLELGDSALYLCASTLQGGETQYFGPGTRLLVL.

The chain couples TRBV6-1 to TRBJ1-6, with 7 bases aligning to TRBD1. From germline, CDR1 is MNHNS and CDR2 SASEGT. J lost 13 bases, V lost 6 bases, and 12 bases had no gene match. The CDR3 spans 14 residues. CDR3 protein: CASRTVSTGSPLHF. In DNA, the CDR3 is TGTGCCAGCAGGACCGTTTCGACAGGGTCTCCCCTCCACTTT.

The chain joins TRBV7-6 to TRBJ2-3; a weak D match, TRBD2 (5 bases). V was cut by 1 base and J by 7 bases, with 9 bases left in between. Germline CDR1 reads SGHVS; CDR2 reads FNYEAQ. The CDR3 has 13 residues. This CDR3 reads CASSLEIANTQYF. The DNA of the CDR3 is TGTGCCAGCAGCTTAGAAATAGCGAATACGCAGTATTTT.

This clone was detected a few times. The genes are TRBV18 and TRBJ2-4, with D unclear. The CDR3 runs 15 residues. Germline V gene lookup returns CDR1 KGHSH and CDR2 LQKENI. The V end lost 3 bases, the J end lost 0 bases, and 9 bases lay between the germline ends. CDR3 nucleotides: TGTGCCAGCTCACCTGAAGAAGTAGCCAAAAACATTCAGTACTTC. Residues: CASSPEEVAKNIQYF.

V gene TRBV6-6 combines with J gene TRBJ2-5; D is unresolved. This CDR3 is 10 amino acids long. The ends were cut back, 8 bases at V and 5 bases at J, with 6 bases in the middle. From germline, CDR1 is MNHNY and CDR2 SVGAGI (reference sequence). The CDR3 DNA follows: TGTGCCAGCGGAAGTGAGACCCAGTACTTC. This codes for CASGSETQYF.

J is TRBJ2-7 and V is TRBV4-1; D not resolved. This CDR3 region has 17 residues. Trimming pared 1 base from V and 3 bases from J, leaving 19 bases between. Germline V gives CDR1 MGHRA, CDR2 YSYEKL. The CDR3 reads CASSQVAVSILYYEQYF. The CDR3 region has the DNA TGCGCCAGCAGCCAAGTAGCAGTATCCATCCTATACTACGAGCAGTACTTC.

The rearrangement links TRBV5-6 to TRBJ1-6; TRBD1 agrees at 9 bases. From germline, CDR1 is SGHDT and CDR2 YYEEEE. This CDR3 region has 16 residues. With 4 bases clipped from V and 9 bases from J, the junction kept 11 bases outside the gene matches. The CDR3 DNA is TGTGCCAGCAGCGCCCGGACAGGGGTCAAGGCTTCACCCCTCCACTTT. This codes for CASSARTGVKASPLHF. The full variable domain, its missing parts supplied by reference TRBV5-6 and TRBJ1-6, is DAGVTQSPTHLIKTRGQQVTLRCSPKSGHDTVSWYQQALGQGPQFIFQYYEEEERQRGNFPDRFSGHQFPNYSSELNVNALLLGDSALYLCASSARTGVKASPLHFGNGTRLTVT.

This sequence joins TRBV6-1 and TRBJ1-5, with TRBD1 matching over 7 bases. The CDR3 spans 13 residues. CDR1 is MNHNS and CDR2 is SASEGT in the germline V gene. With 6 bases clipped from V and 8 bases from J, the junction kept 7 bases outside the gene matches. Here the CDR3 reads CASSSTGKKPQHF. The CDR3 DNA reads TGTGCCAGCAGCTCGACAGGGAAAAAGCCCCAGCATTTT.

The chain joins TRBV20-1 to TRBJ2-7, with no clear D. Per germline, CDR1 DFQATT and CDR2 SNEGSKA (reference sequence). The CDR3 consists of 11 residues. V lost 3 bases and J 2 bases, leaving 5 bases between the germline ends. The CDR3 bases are TGCAGTGCTAGCGGCACCTACGAGCAGTACTTC. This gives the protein CSASGTYEQYF.

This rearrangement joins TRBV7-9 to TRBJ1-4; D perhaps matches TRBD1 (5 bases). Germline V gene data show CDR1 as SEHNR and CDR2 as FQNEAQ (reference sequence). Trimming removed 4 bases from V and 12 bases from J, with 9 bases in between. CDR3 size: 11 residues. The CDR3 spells CASSSGQELFF. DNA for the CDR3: TGTGCCAGCAGCTCTGGACAAGAACTGTTTTTT.

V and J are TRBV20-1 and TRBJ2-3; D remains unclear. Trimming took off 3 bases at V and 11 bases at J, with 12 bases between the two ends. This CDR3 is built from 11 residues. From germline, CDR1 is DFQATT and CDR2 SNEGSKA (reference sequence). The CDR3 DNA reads TGCAGTGCTAGGGGCGATGTGGGGCAGTATTTT. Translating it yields CSARGDVGQYF.

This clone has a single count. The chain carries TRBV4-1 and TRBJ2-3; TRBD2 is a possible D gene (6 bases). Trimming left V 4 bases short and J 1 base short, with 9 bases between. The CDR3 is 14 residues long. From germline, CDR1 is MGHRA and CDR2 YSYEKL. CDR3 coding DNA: TGCGCCAGCAGCCTAGCGGAGGGCACAGATACGCAGTATTTT. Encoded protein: CASSLAEGTDTQYF.

The DNA of the CDR3 is TGTGCCAGCAGTTTCTCACTTCATGGGACAGGTAGGGAAGCTTTCTTT. It codes for CASSFSLHGTGREAFF. This chain connects TRBV28 to TRBJ1-1, with TRBD1 matching 8 bases. The CDR3 extends over 16 amino acids. CDR1 and CDR2 (germline): MDHEN, SYDVKM. V lost 3 bases, J lost 8 bases, and 14 bases stayed unmatched.

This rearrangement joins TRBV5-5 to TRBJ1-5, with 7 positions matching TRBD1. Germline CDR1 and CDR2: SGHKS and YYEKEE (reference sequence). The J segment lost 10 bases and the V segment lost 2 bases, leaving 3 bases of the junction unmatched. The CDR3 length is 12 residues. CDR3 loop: CASSFDREPQHF. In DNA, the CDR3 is TGTGCCAGCAGCTTTGACAGGGAACCCCAGCATTTT.

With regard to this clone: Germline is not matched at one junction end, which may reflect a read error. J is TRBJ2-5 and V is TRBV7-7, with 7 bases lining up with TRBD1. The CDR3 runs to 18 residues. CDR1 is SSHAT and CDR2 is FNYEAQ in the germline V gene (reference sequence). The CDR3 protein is CASSSKAVHTGDGVTQYF. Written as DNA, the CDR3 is TGTGCTAGCAGCTCTAAGGCGGTGCACACAGGGGACGGAGTGACCCAGTACTTC.

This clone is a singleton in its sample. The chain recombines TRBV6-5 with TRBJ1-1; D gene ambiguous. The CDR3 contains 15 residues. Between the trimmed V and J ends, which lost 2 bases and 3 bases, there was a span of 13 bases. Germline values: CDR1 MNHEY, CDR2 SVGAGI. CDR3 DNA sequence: TGTGCCAGCAGTTACCTCACGAGGACTCACACTGAAGCTTTCTTT. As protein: CASSYLTRTHTEAFF.

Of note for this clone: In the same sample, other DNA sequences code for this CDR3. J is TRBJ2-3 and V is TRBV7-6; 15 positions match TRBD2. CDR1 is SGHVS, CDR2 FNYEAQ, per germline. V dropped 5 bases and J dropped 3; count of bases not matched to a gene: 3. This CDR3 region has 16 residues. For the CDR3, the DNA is TGTGCCAGCAGCCTCGGACTAGCGGGGGGGACAGATACGCAGTATTTT. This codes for CASSLGLAGGTDTQYF.

The CDR3 sequence: CASSSYEGQGYTQYF. In nucleotides, the CDR3 is TGTGCCAGCAGCTCCTACGAAGGACAGGGCTATACCCAGTACTTC. The rearrangement links TRBV7-2 to TRBJ2-5, with 8 bases lining up with TRBD1. J was trimmed by 8 bases and V by 4 bases; bases with no gene match: 12. From germline, CDR1 is SGHTA and CDR2 FQGNSA. This CDR3 contains 15 residues. The variable domain in full, completed from reference TRBV7-2 and TRBJ2-5, reads GAGVSQSPSNKVTEKGKDVELRCDPISGHTALYWYRQSLGQGLEFLIYFQGNSAPDKSGLPSDRFSAERTGGSVSTLTIQRTQQEDSAVYLCASSSYEGQGYTQYFGPGTRLLVL.